This is a list of T cell receptor beta chains from one sample in a study of CD8+CD57+ T cells in acquired aplastic anemia. TCRdb recomputed calls from the reads with MiXCR, one row per CDR3 protein. The sample gives about 120,000 distinct CDR3 sequences, under 60% of which show up once; under 35% is in the top ten. The sequenced sample consisted of sorted CD4+, CD8+, or CD8+CD57+ T cells (not recorded which) from PBMCs. The receptor source for this set is a human donor with aplastic anemia. CDR3s include the opening cysteine and the closing phenylalanine or tryptophan. The D gene is left open where the match is weak. The listing skips clone size in some rows; elsewhere it reads once, few, many or a size class.

v_gene	abundance	d_gene	j_gene	CDR3nt	CDR3aa
TRBV20-1	.	TRBD1	TRBJ2-7	TGCAGTGCTAGGCGGGGACAGGCCGCCGAGCAGTACTTC	CSARRGQAAEQYF
TRBV24-1	.	.	TRBJ2-2	TGTGCCGCCAGTGAACCCGTGAACACCGGGGAGCTGTTTTTT	CAASEPVNTGELFF
TRBV12-3/TRBV12-4	.	.	TRBJ2-2	TGTGCCAGCAGGGCCACTTGGGAGCTGTTTTTT	CASRATWELFF
TRBV2	.	.	TRBJ2-2	TGTGCCAGCAACACACTAGGGAGTGACGGGGAGCTGTTTTTT	CASNTLGSDGELFF
TRBV11-2	few	TRBD2	TRBJ2-3	TGTGCCAGCAGCCGTACGACGACTAGCGGGGTTCTACGAGATACGCAGTATTTT	CASSRTTTSGVLRDTQYF
TRBV6-1	.	.	TRBJ1-6	TGTGCCAGCAGAGAGACTCTAAATTCACCCCTCCACTTT	CASRETLNSPLHF
TRBV19	.	.	TRBJ1-5	TGTGCCAGTAGTCAGACAGCGGGTCAGCCCCAGCATTTT	CASSQTAGQPQHF
TRBV7-9	.	.	TRBJ1-1	TGTGCCAGCACCTTGGAGGTCCTCGGCACTGAAGCTTTCTTT	CASTLEVLGTEAFF
TRBV24-1	.	TRBD2	TRBJ2-1	TGTGCCACCAGCGCGGGACTACTCTACAATGAGCAGTTCTTC	CATSAGLLYNEQFF
TRBV7-4	.	TRBD2	TRBJ2-7	TGTGCCAGCAGCCAAGGGACTAGCGGGGGCTACGAGCAGTACTTC	CASSQGTSGGYEQYF
TRBV2	.	TRBD1	TRBJ1-5	TGTGCCACCCAGGGGGCTAATAGCAATCAGCCCCAGCATTTT	CATQGANSNQPQHF
TRBV2	few	.	TRBJ2-3	TGTGCCAGCAACCAGGCCGGAAACCGTGGAGATACGCAGTATTTT	CASNQAGNRGDTQYF
TRBV29-1	.	.	TRBJ1-1	TGCAGCGTTGAAAGGGGGGGCGCGACTGAAGCTTTCTTT	CSVERGGATEAFF
TRBV9	once	.	TRBJ2-7	TGTGCCAGCAGCGAGGGAGGTGACCACGAGCAGTACTTC	CASSEGGDHEQYF
TRBV2	many	.	TRBJ2-7	TGTGCCAGCGCGGGGAGGAGCTACGAGCAGTACTTC	CASAGRSYEQYF
TRBV9	many	.	TRBJ2-7	TGTGCCAGCAGCGTACAGGACTGGACCTACGAGCAGTACTTC	CASSVQDWTYEQYF
TRBV10-3	many	.	TRBJ2-7	TGTGCCATCAGTGACGGTGCTAGCTTCTACGAGCAGTACTTC	CAISDGASFYEQYF
TRBV13	many	.	TRBJ1-5	TGTGCCAGCAGCTTAGGCCGGGTTAATCAGCCCCAGCATTTT	CASSLGRVNQPQHF
TRBV2	.	.	TRBJ2-7	TGTGCCAGCAGTGAAGTCGGCAGGGGCGAGCAGTACTTC	CASSEVGRGEQYF
TRBV19	.	.	TRBJ1-1	TGTGCCAGTAGCGGGTACACTGAAGCTTTCTTT	CASSGYTEAFF
TRBV19	once	TRBD1	TRBJ2-5	TGTGCCACGTCGATGGGCAGGGGGCGAGAGACCCAGTACTTC	CATSMGRGRETQYF
TRBV7-8	.	.	TRBJ1-1	TGTGCCAGCAGCTTAGGCCGGCCGAACACTGAAGCTTTCTTT	CASSLGRPNTEAFF
TRBV25-1	.	.	TRBJ2-6	TGTGCCAGCAGTGACCGAGGGTCCAGCTTCTCTGGGGCCAACGTCCTGACTTTC	CASSDRGSSFSGANVLTF
TRBV20-1	.	TRBD2	TRBJ2-2	TGCAGTGCTAGGTACAGCGGGGACACCGGGGAGCTGTTTTTT	CSARYSGDTGELFF
TRBV19	.	.	TRBJ2-5	TGTGCCAGTAGCGAAGACTCCTCCCGGGAGACCCAGTACTTC	CASSEDSSRETQYF
TRBV19	.	.	TRBJ1-1	TGTGCCAGTAGTATTGGGACCCCGAACACTGAAGCTTTCTTT	CASSIGTPNTEAFF
TRBV7-2	.	.	TRBJ1-2	TGTGCCAGCAGCCGAGGGATAGGCGACTATGGCTACACCTTC	CASSRGIGDYGYTF
TRBV7-6	.	.	TRBJ1-2	TGTGCCAGCAGCCCTGGTCTTAATGGCTACACCTTC	CASSPGLNGYTF
TRBV7-8	once	.	TRBJ1-4	TGTGCCAGCAGCCCAGGCGATAATGAAAAACTGTTTTTT	CASSPGDNEKLFF
TRBV9	.	.	TRBJ1-5	TGTGGCAATCAGCCCCAGCATTTT	CGNQPQHF
TRBV7-8	.	.	TRBJ1-6	TGTGCCAGCAGCCGACCGATTTCACCCCTCCACTTT	CASSRPISPLHF
TRBV19	once	.	TRBJ1-3	TGTGCCAGTAGTACAGCGCCAGACGGAGGAAACACCATATATTTT	CASSTAPDGGNTIYF
TRBV7-9	.	TRBD1	TRBJ1-2	TGTGCCAGCAGCGGGGAGGGACAGGGGGCTGGCTACACCTTC	CASSGEGQGAGYTF
TRBV6-1	.	.	TRBJ1-2	TGTGCCAGCAGTGAAGGTCCGGCACAGCCAAACTATGGCTACACCTTC	CASSEGPAQPNYGYTF
TRBV2	.	TRBD1	TRBJ1-6	TGTGCCAGCAGACCAGGGGGCGGGGGGTCACCCCTCCACTTT	CASRPGGGGSPLHF
TRBV20-1	.	.	TRBJ2-5	TGCAGTGCTAGAGATCCGGGGGAGCAAGAGACCCAGTACTTC	CSARDPGEQETQYF
TRBV12-3/TRBV12-4	.	.	TRBJ1-4	TGTGCCAGCACCCTCCGCCATAATGAAAAACTGTTTTTT	CASTLRHNEKLFF
TRBV24-1	.	TRBD1	TRBJ2-1	TGTGCCACCAGTGATCCCCATAGCGGGACAGGGGACACCTACAATGAGCAGTTCTTC	CATSDPHSGTGDTYNEQFF
TRBV24-1	few	.	TRBJ2-1	TGTGCCACCAGTGATTCGGGGGTATACAATGAGCAGTTCTTC	CATSDSGVYNEQFF
TRBV19	.	.	TRBJ1-4	TGTGCCAGTAGGGGTACATCCCATGAAAAACTGTTTTTT	CASRGTSHEKLFF
TRBV29-1	once	.	TRBJ1-2	TGCAGCGTAAGGGATGCCTATGGCTACACCTTC	CSVRDAYGYTF
TRBV12-3/TRBV12-4	.	TRBD1	TRBJ1-5	TGTGCCAGCAGTGGAGGACAGGGGAAGATGACAGAGCAGCCCCAGCATTTT	CASSGGQGKMTEQPQHF
TRBV24-1	.	.	TRBJ1-5	TGTGCCACCAGTGATCAACAGGGACGGCCCCAGCATTTT	CATSDQQGRPQHF
TRBV5-1	.	.	TRBJ1-1	TGCGCCAGCAGCTTGGTTTGGGGGAACACTGAAGCTTTCTTT	CASSLVWGNTEAFF
TRBV12-3/TRBV12-4	.	.	TRBJ1-3	TGTGCCAGCAGTTTTGTCAGCTCTGGAAACACCATATATTTT	CASSFVSSGNTIYF